The 13 T cell receptor beta chains below all came from one sample that was sequenced in a study of cytomegalovirus exposure and HLA in healthy donors. The PCR made use of 60 Vbeta and 13 Jbeta primers. Clones were sequenced by immunoSEQ multiplex PCR, and TCRdb holds only the in-frame ones, with some missing. The sample carries around 300,000 clones, roughly four fifths recorded once. The material sequenced was PBMCs. These receptor sequences come from a woman in her forties in good health and CMV-seropositive.

This clone was found a few times. This chain joins TRBV15 and TRBJ1-2; D is unresolved. V dropped 0 bases and J dropped 7 bases, with 18 bases sitting between them. The length of the CDR3 is 16 residues. Germline CDR1 and CDR2: LNHNV and YYDKDF (reference sequence). CDR3 coding DNA: TGTGCCACCAGCAGAGAAGGTGCACCCCCGGGTCGTGGCTACACCTTC. Its protein product is CATSREGAPPGRGYTF. Filled out from reference TRBV15 and TRBJ1-2, the complete variable domain reads DAMVIQNPRYQVTQFGKPVTLSCSQTLNHNVMYWYQQKSSQAPKLLFHYYDKDFNNEADTPDNFQSRRPNTSFCFLDIRSPGLGDTAMYLCATSREGAPPGRGYTFGSGTRLTVV.

This clone was seen only a few times. This chain connects TRBV6-1 to TRBJ2-7; TRBD2 aligns across 7 bases. The CDR3 extends over 17 amino acids. Losses at the gene ends were 4 bases for V and 2 bases for J; bases not matched to a gene: 14. The germline V gene has CDR1 MNHNS and CDR2 SASEGT. The DNA of the CDR3 is TGTGCCAGCAGTGGCAGCGGGGATTTCACGCCAACCTACGAGCAGTACTTC. Amino acid sequence: CASSGSGDFTPTYEQYF.

This chain joins TRBV29-1 and TRBJ2-5; 7 bases align to TRBD1. The CDR3 runs 12 residues. The germline V gene encodes CDR1 SQVTM and CDR2 ANQGSEA. With 6 bases clipped from V and 4 bases from J, the junction kept 5 bases outside the gene matches. For the CDR3, the DNA is TGCAGCGTAAGGGGGCCCGGAGAGACCCAGTACTTC. This sequence encodes CSVRGPGETQYF.

The chain joins TRBV7-2 to TRBJ1-5, with a tentative D call TRBD1 (5 bases). CDR3 length: 14 amino acids. V lost 1 base to trimming and J lost 7 bases, with 11 bases between them. The germline V gene encodes CDR1 SGHTA and CDR2 FQGNSA. CDR3: CASSLVQGGQPQHF. In nucleotides, the CDR3 is TGTGCCAGCAGCTTAGTCCAGGGTGGGCAGCCCCAGCATTTT.

The rearrangement uses TRBV20-1 and TRBJ1-2, with unresolved D. V was cut by 5 bases and J by 4 bases, with 8 bases left in between. The CDR3 contains 11 residues. Germline CDR1 and CDR2: DFQATT and SNEGSKA (reference sequence). The CDR3 DNA sequence: TGCAGTGCTCCGACAACCTATGGCTACACCTTC. Translated, it gives CSAPTTYGYTF.

The chain recombines TRBV27 with TRBJ2-7, with 9 bases identical to TRBD2. The trim removed 5 bases at V and 3 bases at J, leaving 2 bases unmatched. CDR1 and CDR2 from the germline V gene are MNHEY and SMNVEV (reference sequence). The length of the CDR3 is 13 residues. The CDR3: CASSIAGVYEQYF. The CDR3 DNA sequence: TGTGCCAGCAGTATAGCGGGAGTCTACGAGCAGTACTTC.

This chain joins TRBV4-3 and TRBJ1-4; D perhaps matches TRBD1 (5 bases). The CDR3 contains 16 residues. V lost 0 bases and J 7 bases, leaving 15 bases between the germline ends. Germline V gene sequence: CDR1 LGHNA, CDR2 YSLEER. The CDR3 bases are TGCGCCAGCAGCCAAGATAGGGGTAGCCAAGCTGAAAAACTGTTTTTT. This codes for CASSQDRGSQAEKLFF.

V and J are TRBV18 and TRBJ2-1; 11 positions match TRBD2. The CDR3 consists of 15 residues. Per the germline V gene, CDR1 is KGHSH and CDR2 is LQKENI. J was trimmed by 5 bases and V by 3 bases; bases with no gene match: 3. DNA of the CDR3: TGTGCCAGCTCACCTCTGGGACTAGCGGACAATGAGCAGTTCTTC. Translation gives CASSPLGLADNEQFF.

DNA for the CDR3: TGTGCCAGCAGTTTGAGCTGGGGGGTCTTCGACACCATATATTTT. It yields the protein CASSLSWGVFDTIYF. The chain is built from TRBV27 and TRBJ1-3; TRBD1 might be the D (5 bases). The germline V and J ends were trimmed by 3 bases and 8 bases, with 17 bases remaining between them. The CDR3 spans 15 residues. CDR1 and CDR2 from the germline V gene are MNHEY and SMNVEV (reference sequence).

Only one count was recorded for this clone. The chain uses TRBV30 and TRBJ1-2; TRBD1 agrees at 8 bases. Trimming cost V 3 bases and J 8 bases; bases outside gene matches: 17. This CDR3 is built from 16 residues. Germline V gene data show CDR1 as GTSNPN and CDR2 as SVGIG (reference sequence). In DNA, the CDR3 is TGTGCCTGGAGCGTTATTCAGTCGACAGGGGAGGAGGGCTACACCTTC. This encodes CAWSVIQSTGEEGYTF. The full variable domain, its missing parts supplied by reference TRBV30 and TRBJ1-2, is SQTIHQWPATLVQPVGSPLSLECTVEGTSNPNLYWYRQAAGRGLQLLFYSVGIGQISSEVPQNLSASRPQDRQFILSSKKLLLSDSGFYLCAWSVIQSTGEEGYTFGSGTRLTVV.

This clone has just a few counts. The same CDR3 arises from other DNA sequences in this sample as well. The rearrangement uses TRBV19 and TRBJ1-2, with 7 bases aligning to TRBD1. The germline V gene encodes CDR1 LNHDA and CDR2 SQIVND (reference sequence). This CDR3 is 14 amino acids long. V trimming: 0 bases; J trimming: 7 bases; junction bases outside the gene matches: 5. The CDR3 loop reads CASSIDVQGSGYTF. CDR3 sequence (DNA): TGTGCCAGTAGTATAGACGTACAGGGGTCTGGCTACACCTTC.

The V and J genes are TRBV27 and TRBJ1-2, with 9 bases fitting TRBD1. This CDR3 is 17 amino acids long. The ends lost 4 bases at V and 4 bases at J; junction bases unmatched: 13. CDR1 MNHEY and CDR2 SMNVEV come from the germline V gene (reference sequence). CDR3 in DNA: TGTGCCAGCAGTTCGGACAGGGGAGGGACCCTAGGCTATGGCTACACCTTC. Translation: CASSSDRGGTLGYGYTF.

Regarding this clone: Other DNA sequences in the sample encode the same CDR3. V gene TRBV4-2 combines with J gene TRBJ2-7; 8 nucleotides line up with TRBD2. The V and J ends lost 2 bases and 3 bases, in that order; junction bases with no gene match: 0. CDR1 is LGHNA, CDR2 YNFKEQ, per germline. This CDR3 is built from 13 residues. The CDR3 region has the DNA TGTGCCAGCAGCCAAAGCGGGGGCTACGAGCAGTACTTC. It encodes CASSQSGGYEQYF.